This T cell receptor (beta chain) was identified during a study of T cell responses to AZD1222 COVID-19 vaccine (dated by TCRdb to about 2021). For the study in its entirety: AZD1222 recipients given second doses at about 4 weeks or at about 12 weeks were pooled, since spike-specific TCR depth and breadth were not found to differ between the two schedules. Trial participants were enrolled by age into 18-55, 56-69 and 70-plus year subgroups, with roughly 150, 30 and 60 TCR-sequenced participants respectively. TCR sequencing was performed for more than 230 trial participants, of whom about 200 were given two doses of AZD1222 and 26 were given two doses of MenACWY control vaccine. Overall study outcomes, separate from this receptor: Spike-specific TCR breadth and depth rose significantly after two AZD1222 doses compared with day 0 and with MenACWY recipients. Conclusions about previously exposed vaccinees are limited, since just six AZD1222 recipients were seropositive for SARS-CoV-2 at baseline. Reportedly, close to half of the unique spike-specific TCRs recognized epitopes lying outside the regions that are mutated in the B.1.351 and B.1.1.7 variants. Participants were mostly white British and included more females than males, and it was suggested by the authors that clonal diversity may have been underestimated. CD4 TCRs associated with the vaccine covered the entire spike protein, and the dominant responses were in regions 160-218 and 743-854. Because no samples from the day 14 peak response were available, repertoires could be characterized only after the peak T cell response. The 56-69-year group was small, and its depth increase did not reach significance, likely because of low power.

Taken with the paper, the label for time point translates to: baseline before first vaccination. Vaccinee samples came from UK trials COV001 and COV002, including a single-blind randomized controlled phase 2/3 trial of AZD1222 (ChAdOx1 nCoV-19) in healthy adults. Trial participant PBMC samples were collected at day 0 and day 28 after the second dose for TCRbeta chain sequencing. The CDR3 regions of human TCRbeta chains were subjected to immunosequencing. In the paper's pipeline: TCRs in the repertoires were compared against a reference library of SARS-CoV-2-specific TCRs that had been generated with the MIRA antigen-specificity platform. Breadth meant the fraction of unique TCRs that were SARS-CoV-2-associated, whereas depth meant the fraction of total T cells that were SARS-CoV-2-associated. Using the MIRA data, each spike-specific TCR was assigned both to the spike region to which the TCR was reactive and to a CD4 or CD8 class. Log10-transformed breadth and depth values were compared by one-way ANOVA with Sidak's multiple comparisons tests. Imported from immuneACCESS, the table was reduced by TCRdb to in-frame sequences with V and J called. These copies leave out some clones; in studies compared against another copy, an unresolved V gene accounts for under half, and the cause of the remainder is not known. The DNA gave D and trimming, while V, J and clone size come from that table. This sample is represented by over 120,000 clones; about 92% of them were singletons. The ten top clones hold over 7.5% of the sample.

For this clone: It lacks a known antigen. The sample holds no much larger clone one base away, and base qualities are not on file.

V is shortened by 2 bases, J by 7 bases, and the region joining them spans 14 bases. The CDR1 and CDR2 encoded by the germline V gene are SGHTA and FQGTGA. Inclusive of the bounding cysteine and phenylalanine, the CDR3 is 14 residues long. The read is trimmed to its CDR3 DNA, 42 bases read in frame from base 1. Sequencing was performed on peripheral blood, taken on day 0 of AZD1222 vaccination. The rearranged segments are TRBV7-3 and TRBJ1-2, and TRBD1 may be the D gene, going by 6 matching bases. This receptor was taken from an adult in good health. The DNA is as follows: TGTGCCAGCAGCTTACTGGGGGGCGAGAGTGGCTACACCTTC. Its protein product is CASSLLGGESGYTF.